These 16 T cell receptor beta chains were sequenced from one sample in a study of blood T cell repertoires in COVID-19. Measured with immunoSEQ multiplex PCR; TCRdb has only the in-frame clones, and not every one. Of some 50,000 clones listed, about 87% were seen once; the top ten hold 3% to 4.5%. Sequencing was performed on peripheral blood. The receptor set was obtained from a man aged 45 to 65 with acute or convalescent COVID-19.

V and J are TRBV28 and TRBJ2-1; 10 nucleotides align to TRBD2. The CDR3 extends over 15 amino acids. V was pared by 2 bases and J by 10 bases, with 8 bases of the junction left unmatched. Germline V gene sequence: CDR1 MDHEN, CDR2 SYDVKM. The DNA for the CDR3 is TGTGCCAGCAGTTTAATAGCGGGAGGCCGTGAGGAGCAGTTCTTC. Its protein product is CASSLIAGGREEQFF.

This clone appeared a single time. The chain uses TRBV3-1 (or the pseudogene TRBV3-2) and TRBJ1-5, with a weak D call TRBD1 (5 bases). The germline gives CDR1 LGHDT, CDR2 YNNKEL (reference sequence). The germline V and J ends were trimmed by 4 bases and 5 bases, with 15 bases remaining between them. The CDR3 consists of 15 residues. The CDR3 is CASSLNSGKDQPQHF. CDR3 DNA: TGTGCCAGCAGCCTTAACTCAGGGAAGGATCAGCCCCAGCATTTT.

The CDR3 DNA reads as TGTGCCAGCAGCCCTTTCGAGGCGGGAGCCGCTAATGAGCAGTTCTTC. It specifies CASSPFEAGAANEQFF. The chain couples TRBV11-3 to TRBJ2-1; 7 nucleotides align to TRBD2. The CDR3 runs 16 residues. V was pared by 5 bases and J by 7 bases, with 14 bases of the junction left unmatched. In germline, CDR1 is SGHNT, CDR2 YENEEA.

V is TRBV6-5 and J is TRBJ1-1, with D hard to call. Germline CDR1 MNHEY, CDR2 SVGAGI. CDR3 size: 13 residues. V lost 6 bases, J lost 6 bases, and 14 bases lay in between. The CDR3 here is CASSFSAESEAFF. CDR3 nucleotides: TGTGCCAGCAGCTTCTCGGCGGAATCTGAAGCTTTCTTT.

The chain carries TRBV11-2 and TRBJ2-7; 8 nucleotides line up with TRBD2. CDR1 SGHAT and CDR2 FQNNGV come from the germline V gene. This CDR3 comprises 12 residues. Trimming removed 3 bases from V and 12 bases from J; junction bases left unmatched: 7. CDR3 in DNA: TGTGCCAGCAGCTTGGGACTAGGAGATTTGTACTTC. Residues: CASSLGLGDLYF.

The rearrangement links TRBV12-3 or TRBV12-4 to TRBJ1-1; no firm D call. Trimming stripped 5 bases from V and 1 base from J, with 8 bases between. The CDR3 contains 13 residues. The CDR3 loop reads CASSPPGNTEAFF. The CDR3 bases are TGTGCCAGCAGTCCCCCGGGGAACACTGAAGCTTTCTTT.

The chain couples TRBV2 to TRBJ2-7, with 9 bases lining up with TRBD1. Germline loops: CDR1 SNHLY, CDR2 FYNNEI. J was trimmed by 3 bases and V by 5 bases; bases with no gene match: 2. The CDR3 extends over 13 amino acids. As DNA, the CDR3 is TGTGCCAGCAGTCGGGACAGGGACTACGAGCAGTACTTC. Translated: CASSRDRDYEQYF.

The chain links TRBV7-2 to TRBJ2-1; 10 nucleotides line up with TRBD2. Germline assignment: CDR1 SGHTA and CDR2 FQGNSA. Germline trimming cut 8 bases from V and 8 bases from J; bases unmatched to any gene: 9. This CDR3 is built from 14 residues. This chain's CDR3 is CASATSGNEYEQFF. CDR3 bases: TGTGCCAGCGCCACTAGCGGGAACGAGTATGAGCAGTTCTTC.

The chain couples TRBV15 to TRBJ1-4; 8 positions agree with TRBD1. The CDR3 consists of 16 residues. CDR1 is LNHNV and CDR2 is YYDKDF in the germline V gene (reference sequence). V dropped 0 bases and J dropped 5; count of bases not matched to a gene: 5. The CDR3, as DNA: TGTGCCACCAGCAGAGACTCGACAGGGGCGAATGAAAAACTGTTTTTT. Residues: CATSRDSTGANEKLFF.

The chain recombines TRBV27 with TRBJ1-1, with D possibly matching TRBD1 (6 bases). The CDR3 runs to 14 residues. Germline V lookup: CDR1 MNHEY, CDR2 SMNVEV (reference sequence). V lost 3 bases and J 6 bases, leaving 14 bases between the germline ends. CDR3 sequence (DNA): TGTGCCAGCAGTTTCCTTGGACAGAGGGCTGAAGCTTTCTTT. Translating gives CASSFLGQRAEAFF.

This clone showed up just once. J is TRBJ1-2 and V is TRBV25-1; 8 bases line up with TRBD1. The germline gives CDR1 MGHDK, CDR2 SYGVNS. The CDR3 is made up of 12 amino acids. V trimming: 2 bases; J trimming: 10 bases; junction bases outside the gene matches: 3. CDR3 protein: CASSEQGAIYTF. The CDR3 DNA is TGTGCCAGCAGTGAACAGGGGGCTATCTACACCTTC.

The V gene is TRBV25-1, the J gene TRBJ1-4; tentatively, D is TRBD1 (5 bases). This CDR3 contains 15 residues. Deletions cut 6 bases from V and 7 bases from J, with 18 bases between. Looked up from germline, CDR1 is MGHDK and CDR2 is SYGVNS. CDR3 in DNA: TGTGCCAGCAGCGACAGCCTCCTAATTTTTGAAAAACTGTTTTTT. Protein product: CASSDSLLIFEKLFF.

The chain links TRBV5-8 to TRBJ1-6, with D unresolved. Germline lookup yields CDR1 SGHTS and CDR2 YDEGEE. The CDR3 is made up of 12 amino acids. V lost 4 bases and J 10 bases, leaving 9 bases between the germline ends. The CDR3 DNA follows: TGTGCCAGCAGCGGCGGGTACTCACCCCTCCACTTT. Protein sequence: CASSGGYSPLHF.

The chain uses TRBV2 and TRBJ1-3, with 10 nucleotides matching TRBD1. V trimming: 7 bases; J trimming: 3 bases; junction bases outside the gene matches: 3. This CDR3 contains 14 residues. CDR1 and CDR2 (germline): SNHLY, FYNNEI. CDR3 DNA: TGTGCCAGCACCGGGACAGGGGTTGGAAACACCATATATTTT. As protein: CASTGTGVGNTIYF.

This chain connects TRBV14 to TRBJ1-2; D is possibly TRBD1 (6 bases). V lost 4 bases, J lost 4 bases, and 13 bases lay in between. Germline CDR1 reads SGHDN; CDR2 reads FVKESK. The CDR3 totals 14 residues. CDR3 sequence (DNA): TGTGCCAGCAGCCCACTCCTAGGGGGCTATGGCTACACCTTC. This codes for CASSPLLGGYGYTF.

The chain joins TRBV19 to TRBJ1-2, with TRBD1 matching over 9 bases. This CDR3 contains 13 residues. In germline, CDR1 is LNHDA, CDR2 SQIVND (reference sequence). With V trimmed by 4 bases and J by 6 bases, 3 bases remained unmatched. The CDR3, as DNA: TGTGCCAGTAGTACCAGGACAGGGGATGGCTACACCTTC. This sequence encodes CASSTRTGDGYTF.